One TCR beta chain is described in this entry. The antigen remains unidentified. This CDR3 comprises 11 residues. Trimming shortened V by 5 bases and J by 4 bases, and 5 bases separated the two germline ends. Per the germline V gene, CDR1 is SEHNR and CDR2 is FQNEAQ (reference sequence). This specimen comes from a study of OX40 agonist ivuxolimab in advanced cancers. Study details: Partial responses were observed in three patients, of whom one had hepatocellular carcinoma and two had cutaneous melanoma.

General study findings and limits: Normalized expansion of T-cell clones was also low for some nonresponders.

Some clones are missing from TCRdb's copy, which holds only in-frame ones; the method was immunoSEQ multiplex PCR. This sample carries around 26,000 clones, 81% of them seen once, and the ten largest clones take around 32%. It was autoimmune disease history or systemic immunosuppression that excluded patients. The material was CD4+ or CD8+ T cells sorted from blood, obtained in a trial of the OX40 agonist ivuxolimab. This clonotype originated in an adult with an advanced solid tumor such as melanoma, head and neck, liver or kidney cancer. The genes are TRBV7-9 and TRBJ2-5, with D hard to call. Here the CDR3 reads CASSGRETQYF. CDR3 nucleotides: TGTGCCAGCAGCGGTCGAGAGACCCAGTACTTC. Together with reference TRBV7-9 and TRBJ2-5, the CDR3 gives the full variable domain: DTGVSQNPRHKITKRGQNVTFRCDPISEHNRLYWYRQTLGQGPEFLTYFQNEAQLEKSRLLSDRFSAERPKGSFSTLEIQRTEQGDSAMYLCASSGRETQYFGPGTRLLVL.